The 30 T cell receptor beta chains below were found in one sample sequenced in a study of CD4 and CD8 cells across lung adenocarcinoma regions. From the PCR reads, TCRdb called clonotypes with MiXCR, one entry per CDR3 protein. The sample consists of roughly 20,000 distinct CDR3 sequences, 54% of them appearing once. The specimen was CD8+ T cells from the center of a lung tumor. The receptors derive from a female donor with lung adenocarcinoma. The CD4 and CD8 labels of this study may be unreliable.

This clonotype has a single count. This chain connects TRBV10-1 to TRBJ2-3; D is unresolved. There are 15 residues in the CDR3. Trimming stripped 2 bases from V and 10 bases from J, with 19 bases between. From germline, CDR1 is WNHNN and CDR2 SYGVQD (reference sequence). As DNA, the CDR3 is TGCGCCAGCAGTGAGAAGGGTGTGAGCACCGATGCGCAGTATTTT. Protein sequence: CASSEKGVSTDAQYF.

This chain links TRBV6-1 with TRBJ2-1, with 10 bases that match TRBD2. This CDR3 region has 16 residues. The V segment lost 8 bases and the J segment 9 bases; nucleotides outside the gene matches: 16. Germline V gene data show CDR1 as MNHNS and CDR2 as SASEGT. Written as DNA, the CDR3 is TGTGCCAGCGCCGGGGGTTGGGGAGCGGGAGGGATTGAGCAGTTCTTC. Its protein is CASAGGWGAGGIEQFF.

The chain uses TRBV9 and TRBJ2-3; TRBD2 aligns across 8 bases. The CDR3 runs 14 residues. Per germline, CDR1 SGDLS and CDR2 YYNGEE. CDR3 in amino acids: CAGSGGSDPDTQYF. Here the CDR3 DNA reads TGTGCGGGCAGCGGGGGAAGTGACCCAGATACGCAGTATTTT.

Written as DNA, the CDR3 is TGTGCGGGGGGCGGGGGCCGTGACACAGAGACCCAGTACTTC. Translation gives CAGGGGRDTETQYF. The chain joins TRBV12-3 or TRBV12-4 to TRBJ2-3, with a tentative D call TRBD2 (7 bases). Gene TRBJ2-5 matches the end of the DNA better, so the J call may be wrong. CDR3 length: 14 amino acids.

V gene TRBV6-1 combines with J gene TRBJ2-3, with D tentatively TRBD1 or TRBD2 (7 bases each). Germline CDR1 is MNHNS and CDR2 is SASEGT. The CDR3 is 15 residues long. The V end was cut by 9 bases, the J end by 5 bases, with 21 bases between. Here the CDR3 reads CARGEGGGGQDTQYF. DNA of the CDR3: TGTGCCAGGGGAGAAGGGGGAGGGGGCCAAGATACGCAGTATTTT.

V and J are TRBV4-1 and TRBJ1-6; D is ambiguous. The V gene lost 0 bases and the J gene lost 3 bases, with 9 bases spanning the gap. Germline V CDR1 and CDR2: MGHRA, YSYEKL. CDR3 length: 16 residues. CDR3 in amino acids: CASSQEVPGYNSPLHF. Written as DNA, the CDR3 is TGCGCCAGCAGCCAAGAAGTCCCGGGCTATAATTCACCCCTCCACTTT.

The genes are TRBV25-1 and TRBJ1-2; D possibly corresponds to TRBD1 (5 bases). In germline, CDR1 is MGHDK, CDR2 SYGVNS. This CDR3 has 14 residues. V was pared by 4 bases and J by 2 bases, with 11 bases between. The CDR3 loop is CASSVAGSNYGYTF. The CDR3, as DNA: TGTGCCAGCAGTGTCGCAGGGTCCAACTATGGCTACACCTTC.

The chain uses TRBV6-1 and TRBJ2-2; TRBD2 matches 8 bases. The end of the DNA aligns better with TRBJ2-3, so the J call may be wrong. The CDR3 contains 15 residues. Per the germline V gene, CDR1 is MNHNS and CDR2 is SASEGT. CDR3 sequence (DNA): TGTGCCAGCAAAAAGACGGGGGGGGGCACCGGGGAGCAGTATTTT. Its translation is CASKKTGGGTGEQYF.

Ten or more counts support this clonotype. This chain connects TRBV10-2 to TRBJ2-2; D is undetermined. Trimming pared 5 bases from V and 5 bases from J, leaving 15 bases between. Germline V lookup: CDR1 WSHSY, CDR2 SAAADI. This CDR3 region has 15 residues. The CDR3 reads CASSLTAVSTGELFF. CDR3 nucleotide sequence: TGCGCCAGCAGTCTTACCGCGGTCTCGACCGGGGAGCTGTTTTTT.

The chain combines TRBV10-3 with TRBJ2-2; D might be TRBD1 (6 bases). The J call is doubtful: the DNA matches TRBJ2-3 better. This CDR3 region has 15 residues. From germline, CDR1 is ENHRY and CDR2 SYGVKD. CDR3 nucleotide sequence: TGTGCCATGGGCCGACAGGCTGGGAGCACCGGTACGCAGTATTTT. It encodes CAMGRQAGSTGTQYF.

This clonotype came up a few times. Germline is not matched at one junction end, which may reflect a read error. The chain has TRBV6-5 and TRBJ2-1; D unclear. The CDR3 extends over 14 amino acids. Germline V gene data show CDR1 as MNHEY and CDR2 as SVGAGI. CDR3 nucleotides: TGTGCCAGCAGTTCTGGACCGGGTACGGGTGCGCAGTTCTTT. It translates to CASSSGPGTGAQFF.

The chain couples TRBV6-5 to TRBJ2-5; 7 bases map to TRBD2. With V trimmed by 4 bases and J by 5 bases, 7 bases remained unmatched. Germline V gene sequence: CDR1 MNHEY, CDR2 SVGAGI. The length of the CDR3 is 14 residues. The CDR3 DNA is TGTGCCAGCAGTTCCGGGGGACTATCGGAGACCCAGTACTTC. Translating gives CASSSGGLSETQYF.

This clonotype was seen a few times. The chain joins TRBV11-3 to TRBJ2-2, with D tentatively TRBD2 (6 bases). The CDR3 loop spans 15 amino acids. CDR1 is SGHNT, CDR2 YENEEA, per germline. V lost 3 bases and J lost 6, with 14 bases in between. CDR3 amino acids: CASSFSGSSPGELFF. The CDR3 region has the DNA TGTGCCAGCAGCTTCAGCGGGTCATCCCCCGGGGAGCTGTTTTTT.

The chain joins TRBV10-1 to TRBJ2-1; TRBD2 agrees at 7 bases. The germline CDR1 and CDR2 sequences are WNHNN and SYGVQD (reference sequence). The CDR3 totals 14 residues. V shed 5 bases, J shed 2 bases, and the junction held 3 bases outside the gene matches. CDR3 sequence: CASSTGTTYNEQFF. The DNA for the CDR3 is TGCGCCAGCAGTACCGGGACTACCTACAATGAGCAGTTCTTC.

This clonotype appeared many times. Here the CDR3 DNA reads TGTGCCAGCAGCCTACGGGACAGTTTGAACTATGGCTACACCTTC. Translating gives CASSLRDSLNYGYTF. This chain connects TRBV7-2 to TRBJ1-2, with 7 bases lining up with TRBD1. Germline V gene data show CDR1 as SGHTA and CDR2 as FQGNSA. The junction had 8 bases not matched to a gene; V was cut back by 5 bases and J by 2 bases. The CDR3 is made up of 15 amino acids.

The V and J genes are TRBV27 and TRBJ2-4; D perhaps matches TRBD2 (6 bases). The CDR3 contains 17 residues. Germline V lookup: CDR1 MNHEY, CDR2 SMNVEV (reference sequence). The V end was cut by 6 bases, the J end by 13 bases, with 31 bases between. Here the CDR3 DNA reads TGTGCCAGCAGCCCCGGGGCGGGGCCGAGCTCCAAAAACAAGCAGTACTTC. This translates into CASSPGAGPSSKNKQYF.

As for this clonotype: The germline gene is not matched at one end of the junction; a read error may be the cause. The gene calls are TRBV6-5 and TRBJ2-3; TRBD2 agrees at 7 bases. The germline V gene has CDR1 MNHEY and CDR2 SVGAGI. CDR3 length equals 20 residues. The CDR3 DNA reads TGTGCCAGCAGTTACCGGTTAGCGGCGATTGGCGGGAGTGGCACAGATACCCAGTACTTT. Translated, it gives CASSYRLAAIGGSGTDTQYF.

V is TRBV12-3 or TRBV12-4 and J is TRBJ2-5; TRBD1 matches at 9 bases. The V gene end was trimmed by 5 bases and the J gene end by 2 bases; junction bases not matched to a gene: 3. This CDR3 is 14 amino acids long. The chain's CDR3 is CASSADRGQETQYF. The CDR3 DNA sequence: TGTGCCAGCAGTGCAGACAGGGGGCAAGAGACCCAGTACTTC.

This clonotype came up a few times. The rearrangement links TRBV20-1 to TRBJ2-7; D might be TRBD1 (6 bases). Germline CDR1 DFQATT, CDR2 SNEGSKA (reference sequence). The CDR3 length is 13 residues. V lost 3 bases, J lost 2 bases, and 11 bases lay in between. For the CDR3, the DNA is TGCAGTGCTAGGTCACAGGGTACCTACGAGCAGTACTTC. It specifies CSARSQGTYEQYF.

The J gene is TRBJ2-5, the V gene TRBV6-5; 10 positions agree with TRBD2. The J call may be mistaken, given a closer DNA end match to TRBJ2-1. Germline V gene data show CDR1 as MNHEY and CDR2 as SVGAGI. The CDR3 extends over 14 amino acids. Here the CDR3 DNA reads TGTGCCAGCAGTTACTTTAGCGGGAGGAATGAGCAGTTCTTC. This codes for CASSYFSGRNEQFF.

This rearrangement joins TRBV25-1 to TRBJ2-3, with D possibly called TRBD1 or TRBD2 (5 bases each). Trimming removed 1 base from V and 2 bases from J, with 13 bases in between. Germline V gene data show CDR1 as MGHDK and CDR2 as SYGVNS. This CDR3 spans 16 amino acids. CDR3 in amino acids: CASSELPGPHTDTQYF. In nucleotides, the CDR3 is TGTGCCAGCAGTGAATTGCCGGGACCGCACACAGATACGCAGTATTTT.

This clonotype was seen at least ten times. The CDR3 loop reads CARSPRTGEMNTEAFF. CDR3 bases: TGTGCCAGAAGCCCTCGGACAGGGGAAATGAACACTGAAGCTTTCTTT. The rearrangement links TRBV5-3 to TRBJ1-1; 9 bases map to TRBD1. TRBV5-3 is placed among ORFs of uncertain function. Germline trimming cut 4 bases from V and 0 bases from J; bases unmatched to any gene: 7. This CDR3 is 16 amino acids long.

This clonotype was recorded a few times. The V call is TRBV11-2, the J call TRBJ1-6; D may be TRBD1 (6 bases). V shed 6 bases and J shed 3 bases, with 12 bases lying between them. Per the germline V gene, CDR1 is SGHAT and CDR2 is FQNNGV. The CDR3 consists of 15 residues. The CDR3 protein is CASSSDRYYNSPLHF. DNA for the CDR3: TGTGCCAGCAGTTCGGACAGATACTATAATTCACCCCTCCACTTT.

The chain recombines TRBV5-1 with TRBJ2-3; the D gene is possibly TRBD2 (5 bases). CDR1 is SGHRS, CDR2 YFSETQ, per germline. This CDR3 is built from 14 residues. In nucleotides, the CDR3 is TGCGCGGGCAGCTGGTCGCGGGGCACAGATACGCAGTATTTT. Translated: CAGSWSRGTDTQYF.

This clonotype is medium-sized by share. The chain uses TRBV6-1 and TRBJ2-1, with TRBD1 matching over 9 bases. With the DNA end fitting TRBJ2-7 better, the J assignment may be wrong. Germline assignment: CDR1 MNHNS and CDR2 SASEGT. The CDR3 is 13 residues long. The CDR3 region is CASSGTGYGEQYV. The CDR3 DNA follows: TGTGCCAGTTCCGGGACAGGGTACGGCGAGCAGTACGTC.

This clonotype turned up a few times. V and J are TRBV6-1 and TRBJ2-3; D is undetermined. This CDR3 has 11 residues. CDR1 and CDR2 from the germline V gene are MNHNS and SASEGT. Trimming took off 8 bases at V and 2 bases at J, with 5 bases between the two ends. This chain's CDR3 is CASDLTDTQYF. CDR3 DNA: TGTGCCAGCGATCTCACAGATACGCAGTATTTT.

The chain links TRBV10-2 to TRBJ2-3; possible D gene TRBD2, 5 bases. The CDR3 is 15 residues long. Germline CDR1 is WSHSY and CDR2 is SAAADI. Trimming stripped 5 bases from V and 11 bases from J, with 23 bases between. The CDR3 sequence is CASSTTGWYTNMQYF. CDR3 coding DNA: TGCGCCAGCAGTACGACGGGGTGGTACACAAACATGCAGTATTTT.

This clonotype occurred many times. The rearrangement links TRBV4-1 to TRBJ2-1; 8 positions match TRBD2. The germline CDR1 and CDR2 sequences are MGHRA and YSYEKL. With V trimmed by 5 bases and J by 2 bases, 8 bases remained unmatched. The CDR3 spans 16 residues. The CDR3 sequence: CASSSRTSSTYNEQFF. The CDR3 nucleotides are TGCGCCAGCAGCTCACGGACTAGCAGCACCTACAATGAGCAGTTCTTC.

By share, this clonotype ranks as medium-sized. The rearrangement links TRBV6-6 to TRBJ2-5; TRBD1 aligns across 8 bases. V dropped 4 bases and J dropped 5; count of bases not matched to a gene: 9. The CDR3 length is 15 residues. Germline CDR1 is MNHNY and CDR2 is SVGAGI (reference sequence). The CDR3 bases are TGTGCCAGCAGTTCCCCCTCAGGGGGCTTGGAGACCCAGTACTTC. Amino acid sequence: CASSSPSGGLETQYF.

This clonotype was picked up one time. V and J are TRBV6-1 and TRBJ2-1; TRBD1 might be the D (6 bases). With the DNA end fitting TRBJ2-7 better, the J assignment may be wrong. The CDR3 has 14 amino acids. The germline V gene encodes CDR1 MNHNS and CDR2 SASEGT. CDR3 region: CASSEVGTHYEQYF. The CDR3 DNA follows: TGTGCCAGCAGTGAGGTCGGGACACACTACGAGCAGTACTTC.